What follows are 2 T cell receptor beta chains derived from one specimen sequenced in a study of human CD8 memory T cell subsets. UMI-labeled 5' RACE produced the TCR beta libraries. TCRdb reanalyzed the 5' RACE reads, giving one entry per CDR3 protein sequence and no DNA. In total, the table holds several thousand distinct CDR3 sequences. The specimen sequenced was CD8+ T cells from PBMCs. Receptors were obtained from a human donor in good health.

This chain links TRBV6-2 or TRBV6-3 with TRBJ2-5. Germline V CDR1 and CDR2: MNHEY, SVGEGT. The CDR3 totals 14 residues. The CDR3: CASSNGADQETQYF.

The chain employs TRBV28 and TRBJ2-7; lacking DNA, the TRBD1 call made by TCRdb goes unchecked. Germline CDR1 is MDHEN and CDR2 is SYDVKM. The length of the CDR3 is 13 residues. The CDR3 loop is CASSSPEQVEQYF.